In this sample, the clone carrying this T cell receptor beta chain turned up many times. The antigen remains undetermined. Time point indicated: patch test 2, 6 weeks after DPC sensitization. Documented treatment: therapeutic diphenylcyclopropenone sensitization with weekly scalp DPC. Whole blood, unfractionated, served as the material for total RNA extraction. The data were obtained in a study of human T cells and chemical hapten exposure. Study details: In the approximately 24-week study, patients were dosed weekly with diphenylcyclopropenone on the scalp throughout. Study findings and constraints: The study found that DPC sensitization did not change TCRs above 1 in 1000 frequency. The count of PT1 expanded TCRs correlated positively with patch test score.

A single record per CDR3 protein comes from TCRdb applying MiXCR to the RACE reads. The profile covers about 42,000 distinct CDR3 sequences, with 8.5% to 10% appearing a single time and 13% to 15% taken by the ten largest. The CDR3 length is 12 residues. Trimming shortened V by 4 bases and J by 5 bases, and 8 bases separated the two germline ends. Germline values: CDR1 SEHNR, CDR2 FQNEAQ (reference sequence). The sequencing here drew on whole blood, taken in connection with sensitization to the hapten diphenylcyclopropenone (DPC). This chain connects TRBV7-9 to TRBJ1-1, with D unresolved. The TCR was taken from a woman aged 25 to 39 with alopecia areata. Some clones in this sample may be carry-over from other donors' samples. The CDR3 DNA follows: TGTGCCAGCAGCTCGGGAGGGACTGAAGCTTTCTTT. Protein sequence: CASSSGGTEAFF.